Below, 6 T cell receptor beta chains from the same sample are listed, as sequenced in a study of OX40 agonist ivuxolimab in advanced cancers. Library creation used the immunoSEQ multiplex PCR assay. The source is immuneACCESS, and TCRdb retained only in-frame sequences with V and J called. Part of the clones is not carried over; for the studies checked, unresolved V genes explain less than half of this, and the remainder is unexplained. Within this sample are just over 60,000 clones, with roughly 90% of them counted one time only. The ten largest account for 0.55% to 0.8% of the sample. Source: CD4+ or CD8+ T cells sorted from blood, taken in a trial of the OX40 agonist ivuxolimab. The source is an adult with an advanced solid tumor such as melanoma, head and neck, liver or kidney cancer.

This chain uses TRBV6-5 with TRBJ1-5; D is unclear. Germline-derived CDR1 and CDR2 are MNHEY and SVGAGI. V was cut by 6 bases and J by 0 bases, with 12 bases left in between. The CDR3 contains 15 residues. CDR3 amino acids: CASRRTWDSNQPQHF. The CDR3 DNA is TGTGCCAGCAGGCGGACCTGGGATAGCAATCAGCCCCAGCATTTT.

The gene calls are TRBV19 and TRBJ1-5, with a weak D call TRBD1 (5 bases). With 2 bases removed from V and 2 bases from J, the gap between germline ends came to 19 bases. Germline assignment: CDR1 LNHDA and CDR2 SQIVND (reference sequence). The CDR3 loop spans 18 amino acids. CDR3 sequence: CASSIPWDLGRGNQPQHF. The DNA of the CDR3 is TGTGCCAGTAGTATACCCTGGGACCTAGGACGGGGCAATCAGCCCCAGCATTTT.

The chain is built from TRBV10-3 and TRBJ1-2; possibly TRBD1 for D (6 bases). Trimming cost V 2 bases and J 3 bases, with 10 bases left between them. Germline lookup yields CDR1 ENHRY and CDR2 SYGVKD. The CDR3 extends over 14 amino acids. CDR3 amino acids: CAISETTGHYGYTF. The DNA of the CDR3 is TGTGCCATCAGTGAGACAACAGGGCACTATGGCTACACCTTC.

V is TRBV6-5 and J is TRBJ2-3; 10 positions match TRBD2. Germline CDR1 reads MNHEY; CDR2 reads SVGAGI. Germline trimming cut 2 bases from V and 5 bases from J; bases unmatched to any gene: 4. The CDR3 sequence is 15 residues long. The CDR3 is CASSYEAGGIDTQYF. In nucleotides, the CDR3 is TGTGCCAGCAGTTACGAAGCGGGAGGGATAGATACGCAGTATTTT.

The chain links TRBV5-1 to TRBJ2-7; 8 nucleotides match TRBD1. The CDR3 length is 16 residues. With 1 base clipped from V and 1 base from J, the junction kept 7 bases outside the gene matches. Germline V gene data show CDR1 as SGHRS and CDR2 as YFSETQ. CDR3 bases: TGCGCCAGCAGCTTGTTGTGGGACAGGACGTCCTACGAGCAGTACTTC. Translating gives CASSLLWDRTSYEQYF.

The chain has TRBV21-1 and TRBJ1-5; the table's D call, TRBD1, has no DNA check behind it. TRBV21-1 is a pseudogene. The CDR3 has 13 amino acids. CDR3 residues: CAGGQGANQPQHF. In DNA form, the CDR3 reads TGTGCCGGGGGACAGGGGGCCAATCAGCCCCAGCATTTT.